The clone carrying this T cell receptor (beta chain) was counted a few times. The antigen is unknown. The CDR3 has 14 residues. Per germline, CDR1 SGHTA and CDR2 FQGNSA. Germline trimming cut 5 bases from V and 4 bases from J; bases unmatched to any gene: 1. The sample originates from a study of cytomegalovirus exposure and HLA in healthy donors. Study observations and caveats: Common viral pathogens were later found to be apparently linked to several of the most significant clusters. In a later analysis, at a false discovery rate of 0.05, 16,951 TCR beta sequences were associated with HLA alleles. Excluded: some indistinguishable V segments such as TRBV6-2 and TRBV6-3.

The PCR made use of 60 Vbeta and 13 Jbeta primers. This table comes from immunoSEQ multiplex PCR, and its TCRdb copy is limited to in-frame clones, with some not included. The sample comprises about 160,000 clones, 70% to 85% of which are singletons, and 2.1% rests with the top ten. The sequenced material came from PBMCs. The chain is built from TRBV7-2 and TRBJ1-5; 11 bases line up with TRBD1. The sequence came from a man aged 40-49 years in good health and CMV-seronegative. The CDR3 region is CASSRDRGNQPQHF. As DNA, the CDR3 is TGTGCCAGCAGCCGGGACAGGGGGAATCAGCCCCAGCATTTT.